The source of this T cell receptor beta chain is a study of blood T cells in healthy people across ages. With respect to this clonotype: No antigen is known for it.

Alongside a J-beta primer mix, a sample-barcoded 5' primer served in a second PCR lasting about 7 to 11 cycles. TCRdb used MiXCR to reprocess the 5' RACE reads, holding one entry per CDR3 protein. The repertoire includes about 1,400,000 distinct CDR3 sequences, approximately 59% of them detected once, and approximately 7% sits in the top ten. Every donor provided 9.5 to 10 milliliters of peripheral blood. Each sample gave at least 6 million isolated PBMCs. Findings and limits, study-wide: Long-lived donors had more naive CD4+ cells and higher diversity than aged donors. Per million T cells, TCR beta diversity dropped roughly linearly as age increased.

This receptor was obtained from a man between 18 and 29 years old in good health. Sequencing was carried out using blood.

The CDR3 loop is CASSLSGVPWTEAFF. The CDR3 DNA follows: TGTGCCAGCAGTTTATCGGGGGTCCCGTGGACTGAAGCTTTCTTT. This chain joins TRBV27 and TRBJ1-1, with D possibly TRBD1 on 5 matching bases. Germline CDR1 reads MNHEY; CDR2 reads SMNVEV (reference sequence). The V gene lost 0 bases and the J gene lost 5 bases, with 13 bases spanning the gap. The CDR3 runs to 15 residues.